Presented here are 32 T cell receptor beta chains from one specimen sequenced in a study of T cells in Graves' hyperthyroidism and ophthalmopathy. TCR beta CDR3 region amplification was performed from RNA transcripts. The TCR CDR3 first-round RT-PCR relied on the HTBI primer set. TCRdb passed the multiplex PCR reads through MiXCR, listing each CDR3 protein once. The sample consists of a few hundred thousand distinct CDR3 sequences, about a sixth of them appearing once. The sequenced material came from blood. The origin of the receptors is a woman aged 40 to 55 with Graves' ophthalmopathy.

This clonotype occurred many times. The chain joins TRBV12-3 or TRBV12-4 to TRBJ2-5, with D hard to call. The CDR3 covers 13 residues. Deletions cut 3 bases from V and 1 base from J, with 6 bases between. DNA for the CDR3: TGTGCCAGCAGTTTCCTGTTCCAAGAGACCCAGTACTTC. Translation gives CASSFLFQETQYF.

The chain couples TRBV7-8 to TRBJ2-5; TRBD1 agrees at 11 bases. V lost 6 bases to trimming and J lost 5 bases; unmatched junction nucleotides: 8. There are 15 residues in the CDR3. CDR1 is SGHVS, CDR2 FQNEAQ, per germline. The CDR3 loop is CASRAGTGGLETQYF. CDR3 bases: TGTGCCAGCAGGGCAGGGACAGGGGGACTGGAGACCCAGTACTTC.

At least ten counts were recorded for this clonotype. The V and J genes are TRBV11-2 and TRBJ2-7, with 7 bases fitting TRBD1. The trim removed 2 bases at V and 12 bases at J, leaving 7 bases unmatched. The CDR3 has 12 amino acids. Germline loops: CDR1 SGHAT, CDR2 FQNNGV. The CDR3 sequence: CASSLIRGGLYF. The CDR3 coding sequence is TGTGCCAGCAGCTTAATAAGAGGGGGCTTGTACTTC.

Many counts were recorded for this clonotype. V is TRBV28 and J is TRBJ2-2, with TRBD1 matching 11 bases. J lost 6 bases, V lost 3 bases, and 3 bases had no gene match. Germline V CDR1 and CDR2: MDHEN, SYDVKM. This CDR3 is 15 amino acids long. In nucleotides, the CDR3 is TGTGCCAGCAGTTTGTCGGGACAGGGGGCCGGGGAGCTGTTTTTT. It translates to CASSLSGQGAGELFF.

J is TRBJ2-2 and V is TRBV12-3 or TRBV12-4; D is unresolved. The V end was cut by 8 bases, the J end by 1 base, with 5 bases between. CDR3 length: 12 residues. The CDR3 here is CASLLNTGELFF. DNA for the CDR3: TGTGCCAGCCTGTTGAACACCGGGGAGCTGTTTTTT.

This clonotype was found many times. V usage is TRBV9 and J usage is TRBJ1-1; D might be TRBD1 (6 bases). Looked up from germline, CDR1 is SGDLS and CDR2 is YYNGEE. This CDR3 has 16 residues. The V end was cut by 0 bases, the J end by 5 bases, with 17 bases between. The CDR3 coding sequence is TGTGCCAGCAGCGTAGCTACGGGGGGCCCCTATACTGAAGCTTTCTTT. Its protein is CASSVATGGPYTEAFF.

This clonotype was counted many times. The chain uses TRBV3-1 and TRBJ1-1; D unresolved. This CDR3 has 14 amino acids. The germline V gene encodes CDR1 LGHDT and CDR2 YNNKEL (reference sequence). Trimming pared 3 bases from V and 0 bases from J, leaving 8 bases between. The CDR3 bases are TGTGCCAGCAGCCAGAACAGCTTGAACACTGAAGCTTTCTTT. Translation: CASSQNSLNTEAFF. Supplemented by reference TRBV3-1 and TRBJ1-1, the full variable domain reads DTAVSQTPKYLVTQMGNDKSIKCEQNLGHDTMYWYKQDSKKFLKIMFSYNNKELIINETVPNRFSPKSPDKAHLNLHINSLELGDSAVYFCASSQNSLNTEAFFGQGTRLTVV.

This clonotype was seen at least ten times. The V and J genes are TRBV19 and TRBJ1-1, with D possibly TRBD1 on 6 matching bases. The CDR3 length is 13 residues. Looked up from germline, CDR1 is LNHDA and CDR2 is SQIVND (reference sequence). V shed 5 bases and J shed 3 bases, with 10 bases lying between them. Written as DNA, the CDR3 is TGTGCCAGTAGTGCAAGGACAGACACTGAAGCTTTCTTT. It translates to CASSARTDTEAFF. The full variable domain, in which reference TRBV19 and TRBJ1-1 provide the parts outside the CDR3, is DGGITQSPKYLFRKEGQNVTLSCEQNLNHDAMYWYRQDPGQGLRLIYYSQIVNDFQKGDIAEGYSVSREKKESFPLTVTSAQKNPTAFYLCASSARTDTEAFFGQGTRLTVV.

V is TRBV20-1 and J is TRBJ2-5; 7 bases agree with TRBD1. Germline trimming cut 3 bases from V and 1 base from J; bases unmatched to any gene: 2. Per germline, CDR1 DFQATT and CDR2 SNEGSKA (reference sequence). The CDR3 loop spans 13 amino acids. This CDR3 reads CSARTGIQETQYF. The CDR3 nucleotides read TGCAGTGCTAGGACAGGGATCCAAGAGACCCAGTACTTC.

This clonotype was seen only once. The J gene is TRBJ1-6, the V gene TRBV6-1, with unresolved D. The CDR3 contains 12 residues. The germline V gene encodes CDR1 MNHNS and CDR2 SASEGT. Trimming took 7 bases from V and 10 from J, leaving 11 bases between them. CDR3 nucleotides: TGTGCCAGCACCGAACCCCCCTCACCCCTCCACTTT. Translating gives CASTEPPSPLHF.

This clonotype has more than one count but fewer than ten. The chain employs TRBV9 and TRBJ1-1, with D tentatively TRBD1 (5 bases). Trimming shortened V by 0 bases and J by 6 bases, and 12 bases separated the two germline ends. The CDR3 totals 14 residues. Per the germline V gene, CDR1 is SGDLS and CDR2 is YYNGEE. This chain's CDR3 is CASSVGGEGPEAFF. The CDR3 region has the DNA TGTGCCAGCAGCGTAGGGGGGGAGGGCCCTGAAGCTTTCTTT.

This clonotype was seen at least ten times. The genes are TRBV28 and TRBJ2-5; TRBD1 matches at 8 bases. Germline trimming cut 6 bases from V and 4 bases from J; bases unmatched to any gene: 13. There are 16 residues in the CDR3. Germline V gene lookup returns CDR1 MDHEN and CDR2 SYDVKM. The CDR3 sequence: CASSTRTGRTGETQYF. As DNA, the CDR3 is TGTGCCAGCAGCACTAGGACAGGGCGGACGGGAGAGACCCAGTACTTC.

This clonotype was counted ten times or more. The rearrangement joins TRBV30 to TRBJ2-4; a possible D gene is TRBD1 (6 bases). V dropped 2 bases and J dropped 0 bases, with 14 bases sitting between them. This CDR3 region has 16 residues. Germline loops: CDR1 GTSNPN, CDR2 SVGIG (reference sequence). This CDR3 reads CAWSTQGRIAKNIQYF. The CDR3 DNA is TGTGCCTGGAGTACACAGGGTCGTATAGCCAAAAACATTCAGTACTTC.

CDR3 loop: CASSAGTSGSSYEQYF. In nucleotides, the CDR3 is TGTGCCAGCAGTGCCGGGACTAGCGGTTCCTCCTACGAGCAGTACTTC. The chain recombines TRBV11-1 with TRBJ2-7; 11 bases match TRBD2. Germline assignment: CDR1 SGHAT and CDR2 FQDESV (reference sequence). CDR3 length: 16 residues. With V trimmed by 6 bases and J by 0 bases, 7 bases remained unmatched. Based on the CDR3 plus reference TRBV11-1 and TRBJ2-7, the full variable domain is EAEVAQSPRYKITEKSQAVAFWCDPISGHATLYWYRQILGQGPELLVQFQDESVVDDSQLPKDRFSAERLKGVDSTLKIQPAELGDSAMYLCASSAGTSGSSYEQYFGPGTRLTVT.

This chain links TRBV13 with TRBJ2-7; 9 positions agree with TRBD2. The CDR3 has 18 residues. Germline CDR1 PRHDT, CDR2 FYEKMQ (reference sequence). The V and J ends lost 1 base and 3 bases, in that order; junction bases with no gene match: 13. CDR3 amino acids: CASSLAEAGGLPHYEQYF. The CDR3 region has the DNA TGTGCCAGCAGCTTAGCGGAGGCGGGAGGGCTCCCGCACTACGAGCAGTACTTC.

This clonotype was seen many times. The chain links TRBV7-9 to TRBJ2-7; D perhaps matches TRBD1 (6 bases). Per germline, CDR1 SEHNR and CDR2 FQNEAQ (reference sequence). The CDR3 is 16 amino acids. Trimming cost V 5 bases and J 5 bases, with 22 bases left between them. Here the CDR3 DNA reads TGTGCCAGCAGCCCCAGGTCGGCCACAGGGTTCCACGAGCAGTACTTC. Encoded protein: CASSPRSATGFHEQYF.

This clonotype was observed a handful of times. This chain uses TRBV12-3 or TRBV12-4 with TRBJ2-7; perhaps D is TRBD1 or TRBD2 (5 bases each). Trimming cost V 6 bases and J 2 bases, with 11 bases left between them. The CDR3 extends over 13 amino acids. The CDR3 protein is CASRPGPAYEQYF. The CDR3 DNA follows: TGTGCCAGCAGGCCGGGACCGGCCTACGAGCAGTACTTC.

In its sample, this clonotype was seen many times. J is TRBJ2-2 and V is TRBV28, with TRBD1 matching over 11 bases. This CDR3 has 16 residues. V lost 6 bases, J lost 7 bases, and 10 bases stayed unmatched. Germline lookup yields CDR1 MDHEN and CDR2 SYDVKM. The CDR3 bases are TGTGCCAGCAGGGAGCCTGGACAGGGGGCCGTCGGGGAGCTGTTTTTT. This sequence encodes CASREPGQGAVGELFF. Looking up the rest from reference TRBV28 and TRBJ2-2 gives the full variable domain: DVKVTQSSRYLVKRTGEKVFLECVQDMDHENMFWYRQDPGLGLRLIYFSYDVKMKEKGDIPEGYSVSREKKERFSLILESASTNQTSMYLCASREPGQGAVGELFFGEGSRLTVL.

The V and J genes are TRBV2 and TRBJ2-7; TRBD2 matches 12 bases. Germline values: CDR1 SNHLY, CDR2 FYNNEI. Losses at the gene ends were 5 bases for V and 12 bases for J; bases not matched to a gene: 5. The CDR3 contains 12 residues. CDR3 residues: CASSLTSGRMYF. CDR3 nucleotides: TGTGCCAGCAGTCTTACTAGCGGGAGGATGTACTTC.

This clonotype was seen a handful of times. This chain joins TRBV5-6 and TRBJ1-1, with D hard to call. V lost 2 bases and J lost 1, with 6 bases in between. In germline, CDR1 is SGHDT, CDR2 YYEEEE. This CDR3 has 13 residues. As DNA, the CDR3 is TGTGCCAGCAGCTTTCCCCCGAACACTGAAGCTTTCTTT. Its translation is CASSFPPNTEAFF. Combining the CDR3 with reference TRBV5-6 and TRBJ1-1 gives the whole variable domain DAGVTQSPTHLIKTRGQQVTLRCSPKSGHDTVSWYQQALGQGPQFIFQYYEEEERQRGNFPDRFSGHQFPNYSSELNVNALLLGDSALYLCASSFPPNTEAFFGQGTRLTVV.

The chain uses TRBV9 and TRBJ2-5, with TRBD2 identical over 12 bases. The CDR3 consists of 17 residues. Germline V gene data show CDR1 as SGDLS and CDR2 as YYNGEE. Trimming removed 4 bases from V and 6 bases from J; junction bases left unmatched: 13. The CDR3 is CASSRGLAGYAEKTQYF. The CDR3 DNA is TGTGCCAGCAGCCGTGGACTAGCGGGATACGCGGAAAAGACCCAGTACTTC.

The rearrangement uses TRBV7-2 and TRBJ2-5; weak D call: TRBD1 (6 bases). The ends were cut back, 1 base at V and 7 bases at J, with 13 bases in the middle. This CDR3 spans 14 amino acids. The germline CDR1 and CDR2 sequences are SGHTA and FQGNSA. CDR3 nucleotide sequence: TGTGCCAGCAGCTTAGGCCCAGGGGTTACGACCCAGTACTTC. Translated: CASSLGPGVTTQYF.

This clonotype appeared many times. Given the absence of the conserved phenylalanine or tryptophan at the CDR3 end, a read error is likely. This chain uses TRBV2 with TRBJ2-7; 8 bases match TRBD2. With 8 bases clipped from V and 3 bases from J, the junction kept 6 bases outside the gene matches. There are 13 residues in the CDR3. The germline V gene has CDR1 SNHLY and CDR2 FYNNEI. CDR3 loop: CASGEGLGYEQYL. DNA for the CDR3: TGTGCCAGCGGGGAGGGACTAGGCTACGAGCAGTACCTC.

This clonotype was detected a few times. The chain employs TRBV12-3 or TRBV12-4 and TRBJ1-1; D call uncertain. Trimming shortened V by 6 bases and J by 1 base, and 12 bases separated the two germline ends. This CDR3 has 14 amino acids. CDR3 DNA: TGTGCCAGCAGCTCCCCGGTCGGGAACACTGAAGCTTTCTTT. This codes for CASSSPVGNTEAFF.

The chain is built from TRBV6-2 or TRBV6-3 and TRBJ2-7; maybe TRBD1 (5 bases). The CDR3 consists of 14 residues. V was shortened by 7 bases and J by 3 bases, with 16 bases between the two germline ends. Germline-derived CDR1 and CDR2 are MNHEY and SVGEGT. This CDR3 reads CASKKGLLIYEQYF. DNA for the CDR3: TGTGCCAGCAAAAAGGGGTTACTCATCTACGAGCAGTACTTC.

This clonotype was found many times. The V gene is TRBV3-1, the J gene TRBJ2-7, with 9 bases aligning to TRBD2. Germline-derived CDR1 and CDR2 are LGHDT and YNNKEL (reference sequence). With V trimmed by 1 base and J by 3 bases, 1 base remained unmatched. The CDR3 is 14 residues long. The DNA of the CDR3 is TGTGCCAGCAGCCAAGTTAGCGGGAGCTACGAGCAGTACTTC. It yields the protein CASSQVSGSYEQYF.

This clonotype was seen many times. This chain connects TRBV28 to TRBJ2-2, with no clear D. Between the trimmed V and J ends, which lost 3 bases and 8 bases, there was a span of 16 bases. The length of the CDR3 is 15 residues. The germline V gene encodes CDR1 MDHEN and CDR2 SYDVKM. The CDR3 sequence is CASSFWGVLSGELFF. As DNA, the CDR3 is TGTGCCAGCAGTTTTTGGGGTGTCCTGAGTGGGGAGCTGTTTTTT.

This clonotype was seen ten or more times. V usage is TRBV7-2 and J usage is TRBJ1-3; 7 nucleotides match TRBD1. The CDR3 covers 16 residues. The germline V gene encodes CDR1 SGHTA and CDR2 FQGNSA. Trimming at V came to 4 bases and at J to 3 bases, leaving 9 bases not matched to a gene. CDR3: CASSSADRVIGNTIYF. The DNA of the CDR3 is TGTGCCAGCAGCTCAGCTGACAGGGTCATTGGAAACACCATATATTTT.

This clonotype was observed many times. This sequence joins TRBV6-1 and TRBJ1-1; D is unclear. The CDR3 runs to 9 residues. CDR1 and CDR2 (germline): MNHNS, SASEGT. V shed 10 bases and J shed 10 bases, with 10 bases lying between them. CDR3 region: CATSASAFF. As DNA, the CDR3 is TGTGCCACTTCGGCATCAGCTTTCTTT.

This clonotype was counted ten times or more. The chain combines TRBV10-3 with TRBJ1-1; D is possibly TRBD1 (5 bases). Germline V gives CDR1 ENHRY, CDR2 SYGVKD. V gave up 7 bases and J gave up 1 base, with 13 bases separating them. The CDR3 loop spans 14 amino acids. CDR3 bases: TGTGCCATCACTCCGGGACCCGAGAACACTGAAGCTTTCTTT. The encoded protein is CAITPGPENTEAFF.

This clonotype has at least ten counts. The V gene is TRBV12-5, the J gene TRBJ1-5; possibly TRBD1 for D (5 bases). Germline loops: CDR1 LGHNT, CDR2 FRNRAP. Trimming removed 5 bases at V and 0 bases at J, with 11 bases between. CDR3 length: 15 amino acids. The CDR3 sequence: CASGLGGVSNQPQHF. As DNA, the CDR3 is TGTGCTAGTGGTCTGGGAGGGGTTAGCAATCAGCCCCAGCATTTT. Full variable domain (remainder filled in from reference TRBV12-5 and TRBJ1-5): DARVTQTPRHKVTEMGQEVTMRCQPILGHNTVFWYRQTMMQGLELLAYFRNRAPLDDSGMPKDRFSAEMPDATLATLKIQPSEPRDSAVYFCASGLGGVSNQPQHFGDGTRLSIL.

This clonotype was counted many times. CDR3 in DNA: TGTGCCAGCAGTTCACCCATGACAGGTTCAGGGGCCAACGTCCTGACTTTC. As protein: CASSSPMTGSGANVLTF. V and J are TRBV6-5 and TRBJ2-6; the D gene is possibly TRBD1 (6 bases). The CDR3 has 17 amino acids. CDR1 MNHEY and CDR2 SVGAGI come from the germline V gene. V was pared by 4 bases and J by 4 bases, with 17 bases between.